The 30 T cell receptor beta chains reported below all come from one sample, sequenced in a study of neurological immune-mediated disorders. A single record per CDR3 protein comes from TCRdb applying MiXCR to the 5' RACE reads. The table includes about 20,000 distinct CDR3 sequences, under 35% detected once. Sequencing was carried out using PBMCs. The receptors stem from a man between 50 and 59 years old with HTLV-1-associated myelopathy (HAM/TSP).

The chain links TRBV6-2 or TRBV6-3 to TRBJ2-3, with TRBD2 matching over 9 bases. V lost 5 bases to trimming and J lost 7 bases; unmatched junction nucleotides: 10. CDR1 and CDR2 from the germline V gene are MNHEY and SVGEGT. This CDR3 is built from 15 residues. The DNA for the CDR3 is TGTGCCAGCAGTCAGCTAGCGGGGAGGCAGAATACGCAGTATTTT. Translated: CASSQLAGRQNTQYF.

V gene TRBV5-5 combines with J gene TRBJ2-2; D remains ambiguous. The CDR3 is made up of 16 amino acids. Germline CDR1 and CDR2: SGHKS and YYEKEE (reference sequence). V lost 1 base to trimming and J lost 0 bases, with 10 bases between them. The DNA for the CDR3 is TGTGCCAGCAGCTTGTCCCCCATCGCGAACACCGGGGAGCTGTTTTTT. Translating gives CASSLSPIANTGELFF.

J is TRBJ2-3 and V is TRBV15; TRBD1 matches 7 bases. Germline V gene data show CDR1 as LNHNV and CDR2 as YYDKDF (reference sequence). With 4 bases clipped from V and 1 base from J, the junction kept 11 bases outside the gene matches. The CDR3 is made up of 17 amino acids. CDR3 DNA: TGTGCCACCAGCACTCGCCCGGGGACAGTTGGCACAGATACGCAGTATTTT. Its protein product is CATSTRPGTVGTDTQYF.

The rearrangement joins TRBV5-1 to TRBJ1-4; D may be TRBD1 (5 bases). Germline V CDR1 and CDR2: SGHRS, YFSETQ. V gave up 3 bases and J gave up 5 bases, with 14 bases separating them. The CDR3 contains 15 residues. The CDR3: CASSWNSGGNEKLFF. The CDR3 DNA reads TGCGCCAGCAGCTGGAACTCGGGGGGAAATGAAAAACTGTTTTTT.

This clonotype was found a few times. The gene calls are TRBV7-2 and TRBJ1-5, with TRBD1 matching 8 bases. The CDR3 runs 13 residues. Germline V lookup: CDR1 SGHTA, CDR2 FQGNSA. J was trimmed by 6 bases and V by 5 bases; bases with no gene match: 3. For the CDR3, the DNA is TGTGCCAGCAGCGGGACAGGCGGTCAGCCCCAGCATTTT. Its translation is CASSGTGGQPQHF.

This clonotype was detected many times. CDR3 coding DNA: TGTGCCGGGTTAGAGGACAGGGGGCCCGAGGCTTTCTTT. This gives the protein CAGLEDRGPEAFF. The chain carries TRBV7-9 and TRBJ1-1; 11 bases are shared with TRBD1. This CDR3 is 13 amino acids long. In germline, CDR1 is SEHNR, CDR2 FQNEAQ (reference sequence). Trimming took 11 bases from V and 11 from J; bases not matched to a gene: 13.

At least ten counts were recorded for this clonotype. In DNA form, the CDR3 reads TGCAGTGCTTCGGCCCTACGCCGAGGGAGGGGTGAGGGCTACACCTTC. This translates into CSASALRRGRGEGYTF. The chain is built from TRBV20-1 and TRBJ1-2; D may be TRBD1 (5 bases). The ends were cut back, 5 bases at V and 8 bases at J, with 27 bases in the middle. Germline V gene sequence: CDR1 DFQATT, CDR2 SNEGSKA (reference sequence). CDR3 length equals 16 residues.

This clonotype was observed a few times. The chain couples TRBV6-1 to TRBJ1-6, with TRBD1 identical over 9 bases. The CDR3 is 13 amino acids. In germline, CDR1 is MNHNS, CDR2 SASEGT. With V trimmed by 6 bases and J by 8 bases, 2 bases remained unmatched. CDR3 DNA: TGTGCCAGCAGGGACAGGGGACATTCACCCCTCCACTTT. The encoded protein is CASRDRGHSPLHF.

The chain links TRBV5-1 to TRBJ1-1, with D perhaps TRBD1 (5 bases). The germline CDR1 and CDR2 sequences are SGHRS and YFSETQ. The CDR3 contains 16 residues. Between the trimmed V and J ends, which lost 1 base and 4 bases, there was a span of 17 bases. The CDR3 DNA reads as TGCGCCAGCAGCTTGTCCCCCGTGGGGGGGTTCACTGAAGCTTTCTTT. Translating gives CASSLSPVGGFTEAFF.

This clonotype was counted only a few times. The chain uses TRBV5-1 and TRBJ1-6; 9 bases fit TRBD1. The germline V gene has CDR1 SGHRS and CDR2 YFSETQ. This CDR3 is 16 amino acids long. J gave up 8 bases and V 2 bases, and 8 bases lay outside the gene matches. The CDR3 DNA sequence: TGCGCCAGCAGCTTCGGGACAGGGACTTCGGATTCACCCCTCCACTTT. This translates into CASSFGTGTSDSPLHF.

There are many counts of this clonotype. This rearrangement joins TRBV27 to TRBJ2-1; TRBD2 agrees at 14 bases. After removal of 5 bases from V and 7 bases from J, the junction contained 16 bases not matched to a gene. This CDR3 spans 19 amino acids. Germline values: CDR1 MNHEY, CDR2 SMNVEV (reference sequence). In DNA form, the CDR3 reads TGTGCCAGCAGTCCGCGCACTCCGACTAGCGGGGGGGCTTCGAATGAGCAGTTCTTC. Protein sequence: CASSPRTPTSGGASNEQFF.

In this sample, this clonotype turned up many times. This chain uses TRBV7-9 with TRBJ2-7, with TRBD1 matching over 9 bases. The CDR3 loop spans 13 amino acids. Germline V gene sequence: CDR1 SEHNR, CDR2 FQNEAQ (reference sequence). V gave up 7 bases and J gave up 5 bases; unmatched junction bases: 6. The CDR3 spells CASIPDRGNEQYF. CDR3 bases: TGTGCCAGCATCCCAGACAGGGGGAACGAGCAGTACTTC.

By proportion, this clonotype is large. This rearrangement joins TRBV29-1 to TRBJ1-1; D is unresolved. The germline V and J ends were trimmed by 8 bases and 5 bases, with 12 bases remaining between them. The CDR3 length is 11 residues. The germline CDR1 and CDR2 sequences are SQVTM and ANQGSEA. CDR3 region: CSPAEVTEAFF. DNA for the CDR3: TGCAGCCCAGCGGAGGTTACTGAAGCTTTCTTT.

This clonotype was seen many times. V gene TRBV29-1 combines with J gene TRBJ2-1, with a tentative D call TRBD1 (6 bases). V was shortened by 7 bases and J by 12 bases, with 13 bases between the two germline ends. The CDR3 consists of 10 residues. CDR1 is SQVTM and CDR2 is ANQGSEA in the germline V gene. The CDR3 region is CSAQGNPQFF. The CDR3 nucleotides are TGCAGCGCACAGGGAAACCCGCAGTTCTTC.

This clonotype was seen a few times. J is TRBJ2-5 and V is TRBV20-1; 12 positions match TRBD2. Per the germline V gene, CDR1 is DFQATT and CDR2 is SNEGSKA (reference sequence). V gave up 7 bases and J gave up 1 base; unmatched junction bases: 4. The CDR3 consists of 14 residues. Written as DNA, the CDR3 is TGCAGTGGGCGACTAGCGGGGGCCCAAGAGACCCAGTACTTC. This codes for CSGRLAGAQETQYF.

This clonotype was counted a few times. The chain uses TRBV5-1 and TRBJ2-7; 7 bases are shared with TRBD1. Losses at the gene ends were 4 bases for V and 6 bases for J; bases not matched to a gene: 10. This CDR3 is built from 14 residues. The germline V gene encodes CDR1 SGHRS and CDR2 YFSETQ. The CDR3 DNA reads TGCGCCAGCAGCCCAGGACAGGCGACGGGCGAGCAGTACTTC. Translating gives CASSPGQATGEQYF.

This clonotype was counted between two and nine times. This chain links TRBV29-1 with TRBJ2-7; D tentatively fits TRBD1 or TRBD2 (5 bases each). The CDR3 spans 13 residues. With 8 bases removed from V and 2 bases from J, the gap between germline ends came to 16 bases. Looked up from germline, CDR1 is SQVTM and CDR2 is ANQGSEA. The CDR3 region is CSTGAGRAYEQYF. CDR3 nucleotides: TGCAGCACCGGGGCGGGCAGAGCCTACGAGCAGTACTTC.

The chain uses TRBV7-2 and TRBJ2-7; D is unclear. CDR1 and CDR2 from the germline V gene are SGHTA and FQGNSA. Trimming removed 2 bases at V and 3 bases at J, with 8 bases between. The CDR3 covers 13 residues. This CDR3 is CASSLRTNYEQYF. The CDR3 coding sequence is TGTGCCAGCAGCTTAAGAACAAACTACGAGCAGTACTTC.

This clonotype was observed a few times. CDR3 residues: CASSLAATDTQYF. The CDR3 nucleotides read TGTGCCAGCAGCTTAGCCGCCACAGATACGCAGTATTTT. The V and J genes are TRBV7-2 and TRBJ2-3; no clear D gene. This CDR3 has 13 residues. Trimming left V 0 bases short and J 2 bases short, with 3 bases between. Germline V gives CDR1 SGHTA, CDR2 FQGNSA. Combining the CDR3 with reference TRBV7-2 and TRBJ2-3 gives the whole variable domain GAGVSQSPSNKVTEKGKDVELRCDPISGHTALYWYRQSLGQGLEFLIYFQGNSAPDKSGLPSDRFSAERTGGSVSTLTIQRTQQEDSAVYLCASSLAATDTQYFGPGTRLTVL.

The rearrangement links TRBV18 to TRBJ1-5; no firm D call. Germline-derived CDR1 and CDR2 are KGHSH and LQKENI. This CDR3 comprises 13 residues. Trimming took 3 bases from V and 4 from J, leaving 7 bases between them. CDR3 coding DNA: TGTGCCAGCTCACCGGAAAAAAATCAGCCCCAGCATTTT. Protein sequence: CASSPEKNQPQHF.

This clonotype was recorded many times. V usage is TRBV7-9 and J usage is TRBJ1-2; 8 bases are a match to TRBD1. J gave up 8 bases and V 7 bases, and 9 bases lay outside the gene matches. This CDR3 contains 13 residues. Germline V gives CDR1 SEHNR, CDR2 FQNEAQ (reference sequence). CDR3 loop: CASIPDREGGYTF. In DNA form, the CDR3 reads TGTGCCAGCATCCCGGACAGGGAAGGGGGCTACACCTTC.

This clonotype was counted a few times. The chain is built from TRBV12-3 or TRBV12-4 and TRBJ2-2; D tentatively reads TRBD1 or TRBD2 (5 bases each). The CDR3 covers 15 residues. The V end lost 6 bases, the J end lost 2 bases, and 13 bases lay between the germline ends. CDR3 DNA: TGTGCCAGCAGAGGACCCGGGGACAACACCGGGGAGCTGTTTTTT. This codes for CASRGPGDNTGELFF.

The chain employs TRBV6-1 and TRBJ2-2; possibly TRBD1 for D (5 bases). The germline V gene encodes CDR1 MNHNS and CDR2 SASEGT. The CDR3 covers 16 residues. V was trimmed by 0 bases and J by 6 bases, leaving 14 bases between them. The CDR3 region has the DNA TGTGCCAGCAGTGAAGCGGTCAACAGGCCATCCGGGGAGCTGTTTTTT. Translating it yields CASSEAVNRPSGELFF.

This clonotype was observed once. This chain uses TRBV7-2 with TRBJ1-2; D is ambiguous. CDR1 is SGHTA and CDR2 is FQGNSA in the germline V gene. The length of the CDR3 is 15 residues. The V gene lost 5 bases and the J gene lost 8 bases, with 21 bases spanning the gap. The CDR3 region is CASSPSVGVSAGYTF. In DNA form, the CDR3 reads TGTGCCAGCAGCCCATCGGTCGGGGTCTCTGCGGGCTACACCTTC.

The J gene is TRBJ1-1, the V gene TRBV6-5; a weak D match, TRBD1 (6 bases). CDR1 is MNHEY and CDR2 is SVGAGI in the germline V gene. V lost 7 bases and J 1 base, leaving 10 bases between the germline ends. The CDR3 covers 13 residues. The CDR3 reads CASTRTENTEAFF. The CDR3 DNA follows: TGTGCCAGCACCCGGACAGAGAACACTGAAGCTTTCTTT.

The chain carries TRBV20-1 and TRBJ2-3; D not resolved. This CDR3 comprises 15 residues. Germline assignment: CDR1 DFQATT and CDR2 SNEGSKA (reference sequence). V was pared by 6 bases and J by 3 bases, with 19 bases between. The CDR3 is CSAPGGGLATDTQYF. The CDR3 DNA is TGCAGTGCCCCCGGTGGCGGATTGGCAACAGATACGCAGTATTTT.

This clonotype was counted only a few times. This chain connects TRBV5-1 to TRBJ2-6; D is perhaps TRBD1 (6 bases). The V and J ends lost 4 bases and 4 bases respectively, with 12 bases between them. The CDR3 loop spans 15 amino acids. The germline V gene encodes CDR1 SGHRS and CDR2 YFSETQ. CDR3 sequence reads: CASSEQGTGANVLTF. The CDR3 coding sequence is TGCGCCAGCAGCGAACAGGGAACCGGGGCCAACGTCCTGACTTTC.

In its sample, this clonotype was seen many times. Here the CDR3 reads CSVGGLAGTGELFF. The CDR3 nucleotides read TGCAGTGTTGGGGGTCTAGCGGGGACCGGGGAGCTGTTTTTT. This rearrangement joins TRBV20-1 to TRBJ2-2, with 9 bases that match TRBD2. Trimming took 7 bases from V and 5 from J; bases not matched to a gene: 8. The CDR3 length is 14 residues. The germline V gene encodes CDR1 DFQATT and CDR2 SNEGSKA (reference sequence).

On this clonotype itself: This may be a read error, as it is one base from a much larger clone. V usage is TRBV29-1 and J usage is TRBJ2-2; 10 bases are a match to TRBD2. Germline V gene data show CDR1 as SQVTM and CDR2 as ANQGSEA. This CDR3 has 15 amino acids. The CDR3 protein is CSLSGGAANTEELFF. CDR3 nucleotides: TGCAGCCTCAGCGGGGGGGCAGCAAACACCGAGGAGCTGTTTTTT.

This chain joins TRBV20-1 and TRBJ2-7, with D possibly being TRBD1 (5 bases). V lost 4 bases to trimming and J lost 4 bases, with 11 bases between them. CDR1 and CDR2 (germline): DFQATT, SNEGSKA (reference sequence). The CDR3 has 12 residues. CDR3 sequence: CSAKQVTYEQYF. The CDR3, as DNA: TGCAGTGCTAAACAGGTGACTTACGAGCAGTACTTC.